In its sample, the clone carrying this TCR beta chain was seen a few times. What it binds is unknown. It may be a read error: a sequence one base away is much more abundant. As the CDR3 is not closed by the conserved phenylalanine or tryptophan, this likely results from a read error. cDNA synthesis was performed by 5'RACE with 10-nucleotide random UMIs. MiXCR was run by TCRdb on the 5' RACE reads, yielding one entry per CDR3 protein. The sample includes some 45,000 distinct CDR3 sequences, around 13% of them seen just once. Per germline, CDR1 SQVTM and CDR2 ANQGSEA. Trimming removed 3 bases from V and 0 bases from J, with 2 bases in between. The CDR3 spans 11 residues. This sample was taken from a study of neurological immune-mediated disorders. General study findings and limits: Patients with HTLV-1-associated myelopathy showed the most TCR clonal expansion. Those with multiple sclerosis showed the least, falling below healthy controls.

Time point given: longitudinal time-point 2. What was sequenced was PBMCs. This sequence joins TRBV29-1 and TRBJ2-5, with D uncertain. The TCR was taken from a male donor with HTLV-1-associated myelopathy (HAM/TSP). The CDR3 reads CSVDNQETQYI. Here the CDR3 DNA reads TGCAGCGTTGACAACCAAGAGACCCAGTACATC.